Sequencing of this TCR beta chain was carried out in a study of blood T cell repertoires in COVID-19. Study overall: From T cells, B-cell-depleted T cells, or PBMCs came the material, which was cDNA or gDNA.

V was cut by 1 base and J by 5 bases, with 15 bases left in between. Germline lookup yields CDR1 MGHRA and CDR2 YSYEKL. The CDR3 contains 16 residues. Sequenced by immunoSEQ multiplex PCR; TCRdb stores in-frame clones only, minus some. The table has some 200,000 clones, around 91% seen once; the top ten hold approximately 0.8%. This sequence was found in a woman aged 18-29 years who had recovered from COVID-19. The sequencing input was PBMCs or T cells enriched from blood (not recorded which). The chain carries TRBV4-1 and TRBJ1-5; TRBD1 might be the D (6 bases). The chain's CDR3 is CASSQVERDKDQPQHF. In DNA form, the CDR3 reads TGCGCCAGCAGCCAAGTGGAAAGGGACAAGGATCAGCCCCAGCATTTT.